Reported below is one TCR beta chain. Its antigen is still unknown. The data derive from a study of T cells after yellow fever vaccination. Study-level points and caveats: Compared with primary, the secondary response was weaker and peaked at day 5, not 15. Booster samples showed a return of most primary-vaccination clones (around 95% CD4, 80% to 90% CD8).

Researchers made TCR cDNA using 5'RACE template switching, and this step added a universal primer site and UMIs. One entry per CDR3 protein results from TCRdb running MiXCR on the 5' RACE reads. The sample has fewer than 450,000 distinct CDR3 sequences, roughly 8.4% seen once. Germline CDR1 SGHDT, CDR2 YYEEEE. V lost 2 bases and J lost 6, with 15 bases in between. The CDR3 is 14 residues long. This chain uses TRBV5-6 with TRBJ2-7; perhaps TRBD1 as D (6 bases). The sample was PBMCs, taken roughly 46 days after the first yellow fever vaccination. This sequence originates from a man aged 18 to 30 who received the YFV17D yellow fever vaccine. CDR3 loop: CASSFGYRASEQYV. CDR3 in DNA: TGTGCCAGCAGCTTTGGATACAGGGCCTCCGAGCAGTACGTC.